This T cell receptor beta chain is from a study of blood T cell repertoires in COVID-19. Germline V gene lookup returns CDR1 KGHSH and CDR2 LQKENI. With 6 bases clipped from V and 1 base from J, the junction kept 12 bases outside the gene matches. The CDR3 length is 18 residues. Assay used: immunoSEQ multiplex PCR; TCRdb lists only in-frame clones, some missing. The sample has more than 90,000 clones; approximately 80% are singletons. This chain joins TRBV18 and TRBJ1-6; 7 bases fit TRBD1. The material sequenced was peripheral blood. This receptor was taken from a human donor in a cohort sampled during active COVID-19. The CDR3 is CASSGQAPSGSYNSPLHF. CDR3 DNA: TGTGCCAGCTCCGGACAGGCCCCCTCCGGATCCTATAATTCACCCCTCCACTTT.